Sequencing of this T cell receptor beta chain was carried out in a study of beta chain features in type 1 diabetes. At the level of the study: Researchers looked at 95 million to 140 million sorted cells across all samples. General study results and limits: In every one of the four CD4+ subsets, TCRB CDR3s were moderately but significantly shorter in Type 1 diabetes patients. Researchers caution that PCR might favor shorter templates, equally among patients and controls.

Expressed TCRB transcripts got sequenced, as all isolated RNA was reverse transcribed. Sequencing was performed with immunoSEQ multiplex PCR; in TCRdb, only in-frame clones are kept and a portion is missing. The sample gives 300,000 to 400,000 clones, about 11% of which show up once; more than 0.015% is in the top ten. A remark on this clone: The target antigen is unknown. Other DNA sequences of this sample code for an identical CDR3.

Isolation of CD4+ naive, central memory, regulatory and stem cell-like memory cells was achieved by sorting via CD45RO/CCR7/CD25/CD127/CD95/CD27. The clonotype was recovered from a woman aged 25 to 39 in good health. The sample consisted of naive CD4+ T cells from blood.

The CDR3 loop is CASSQDAILGLAGKSSYEQYF. In DNA form, the CDR3 reads TGTGCCAGCAGCCAAGACGCGATCCTTGGACTAGCGGGAAAAAGCTCCTACGAGCAGTACTTC. The V and J genes are TRBV4-2 and TRBJ2-7; 12 positions agree with TRBD2. Germline loops: CDR1 LGHNA, CDR2 YNFKEQ. The J segment lost 0 bases and the V segment lost 0 bases, leaving 15 bases of the junction unmatched. The CDR3 consists of 21 residues.